This is a list of T cell receptor beta chains from one sample in a study of T-cell reconstitution after alpha-beta-depleted transplantation in children. TCRdb analysed the PCR reads with MiXCR anew, one entry per CDR3 protein. The data contain roughly 100,000 distinct CDR3 sequences, 7.5% to 9.5% of them seen just once; the ten biggest clones take up roughly 15%. The specimen was PBMCs, collected before TCRalphabeta/CD19-depleted stem cell transplant. Receptors were obtained from a boy younger than 10 with acute lymphoblastic leukemia, due to receive a stem cell transplant. Both conserved end residues are part of each CDR3. The order of the fields is J gene, clone size, V gene, CDR3 length, D gene, CDR3 protein, CDR3 DNA. The D gene is left open where the match is weak. Expanded clones get a size class; other rows say once, few or many, or leave the size out.

TRBJ2-5 | many | TRBV7-7 | 15 | TRBD1 | CASSLWTGIQETQYF | TGTGCCAGCAGCTTATGGACAGGGATCCAAGAGACCCAGTACTTC
TRBJ2-1 | - | TRBV2 | 15 | TRBD2 | CASSPTSGGPNEQFF | TGTGCCAGCAGCCCCACTAGCGGGGGACCCAATGAGCAGTTCTTC
TRBJ1-2 | many | TRBV6-5 | 14 | - | CASSPRQVYYGYTF | TGTGCCAGCAGTCCGAGACAGGTCTACTATGGCTACACCTTC
TRBJ2-3 | many | TRBV15 | 17 | - | CATSRDYKGPSTDTQYF | TGTGCCACCAGCAGAGATTATAAGGGGCCCAGCACAGATACGCAGTATTTT
TRBJ1-2 | - | TRBV6-4 | 13 | - | CASSDSDGYGYTF | TGTGCCAGCAGTGACTCCGATGGCTATGGCTACACCTTC
TRBJ1-2 | many | TRBV28 | 13 | - | CASSFPLTYGYTF | TGTGCCAGCAGTTTCCCGCTAACCTATGGCTACACCTTC
TRBJ1-4 | many | TRBV9 | 15 | TRBD1 | CASSAPDRGLEKLFF | TGTGCCAGCAGCGCACCAGACAGGGGGCTTGAAAAACTGTTTTTT
TRBJ2-7 | many | TRBV2 | 14 | - | CAVNFRDPSYEQYF | TGTGCCGTCAACTTCCGGGACCCAAGCTACGAGCAGTACTTC
TRBJ2-2 | - | TRBV28 | 19 | TRBD2 | CASIPGGLAGDTRGGELFF | TGTGCCAGCATCCCAGGGGGACTAGCGGGGGACACACGAGGCGGGGAGCTGTTTTTT
TRBJ2-1 | once | TRBV9 | 15 | TRBD1 | CASSVGGQVYNEQFF | TGTGCCAGCAGCGTAGGAGGACAGGTGTACAATGAGCAGTTCTTC
TRBJ2-3 | - | TRBV5-6 | 16 | TRBD2 | CASSIGTSGARDTQYF | TGTGCCAGCAGCATTGGGACTAGCGGGGCCCGGGATACGCAGTATTTT
TRBJ2-1 | many | TRBV6-2/TRBV6-3 | 16 | TRBD2 | CASSYERGGEKNEQFF | TGTGCCAGCAGTTACGAGCGGGGGGGCGAGAAGAATGAGCAGTTCTTC
TRBJ1-1 | - | TRBV6-1 | 16 | - | CASRKEGGTGVPEAFF | TGTGCCAGCAGGAAGGAGGGGGGGACTGGCGTTCCTGAAGCTTTCTTT
TRBJ2-1 | many | TRBV6-4 | 16 | TRBD2 | CASSRSGGAPYNEQFF | TGTGCCAGCAGTCGTAGCGGGGGGGCCCCCTACAATGAGCAGTTCTTC
TRBJ1-5 | many | TRBV18 | 15 | - | CASSPGSISNQPQHF | TGTGCCAGCTCACCAGGGAGTATTAGCAATCAGCCCCAGCATTTT
TRBJ2-5 | many | TRBV20-1 | 16 | TRBD1 | CSARGLYRGGAETQYF | TGCAGTGCTAGAGGCCTCTATCGAGGGGGCGCAGAGACCCAGTACTTC